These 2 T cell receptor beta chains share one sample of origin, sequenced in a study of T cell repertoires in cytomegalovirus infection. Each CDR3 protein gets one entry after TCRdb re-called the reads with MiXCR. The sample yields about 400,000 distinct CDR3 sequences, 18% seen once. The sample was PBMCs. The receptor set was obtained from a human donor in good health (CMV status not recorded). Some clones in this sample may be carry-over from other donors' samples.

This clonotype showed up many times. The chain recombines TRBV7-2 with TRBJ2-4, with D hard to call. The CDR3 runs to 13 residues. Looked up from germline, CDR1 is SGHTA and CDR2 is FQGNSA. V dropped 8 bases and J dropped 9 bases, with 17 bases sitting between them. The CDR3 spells CASRKVEKGIQYF. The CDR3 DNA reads TGTGCCAGCCGTAAAGTCGAAAAAGGCATTCAGTACTTC.

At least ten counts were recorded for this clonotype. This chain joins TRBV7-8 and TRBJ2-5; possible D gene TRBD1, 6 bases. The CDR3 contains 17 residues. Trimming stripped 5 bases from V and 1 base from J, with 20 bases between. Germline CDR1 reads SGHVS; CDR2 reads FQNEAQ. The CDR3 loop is CASSPHRRGGGQETQYF. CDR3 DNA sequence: TGTGCCAGCAGCCCCCACCGCAGGGGTGGGGGCCAAGAGACCCAGTACTTC.